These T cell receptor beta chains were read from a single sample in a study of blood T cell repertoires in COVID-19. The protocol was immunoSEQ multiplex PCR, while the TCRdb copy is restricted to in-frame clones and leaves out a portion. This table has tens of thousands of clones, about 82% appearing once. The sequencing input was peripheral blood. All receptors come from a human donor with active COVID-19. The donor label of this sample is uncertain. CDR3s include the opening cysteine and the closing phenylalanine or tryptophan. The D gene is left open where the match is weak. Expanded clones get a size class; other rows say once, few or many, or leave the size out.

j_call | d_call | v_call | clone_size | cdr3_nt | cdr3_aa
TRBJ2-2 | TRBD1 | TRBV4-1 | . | TGCGCCAGCAGCCAACGGACAGGGGAGAACACCGGGGAGCTGTTTTTT | CASSQRTGENTGELFF
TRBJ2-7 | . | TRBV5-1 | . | TGCGCCAGCAGCTTGATTCCTACCCTGGTCTACGAGCAGTACTTC | CASSLIPTLVYEQYF
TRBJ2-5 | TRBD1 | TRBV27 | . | TGTGCCAGCAGTCCCGGGACAGGACGTCAGACCCAGTACTTC | CASSPGTGRQTQYF
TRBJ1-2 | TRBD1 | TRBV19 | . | TGTGCCAGTAGTATAGGACAGGGGATCGCCTATGGCTACACCTTC | CASSIGQGIAYGYTF
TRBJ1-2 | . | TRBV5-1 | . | TGCGCCAGCAGCTTGGAGCAGGGGTATGGCTACACCTTC | CASSLEQGYGYTF
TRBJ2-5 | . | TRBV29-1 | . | TGCAGCGTACGCCGGGACTCCTCTCCGGGAGTGGGCCAAGAGACCCAGTACTTC | CSVRRDSSPGVGQETQYF
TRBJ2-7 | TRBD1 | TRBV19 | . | TGTGCCAGTAGTGTGGGGACAGGGACCTACGAGCAGTACTTC | CASSVGTGTYEQYF
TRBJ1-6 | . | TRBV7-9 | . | TGTGCCAGCAGCTTAAACACAGAAACACCCCTCCACTTT | CASSLNTETPLHF
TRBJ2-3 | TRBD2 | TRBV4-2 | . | TGTGCCAGCAGCCAAGTAACTAGCGGGCACACAGATACGCAGTATTTT | CASSQVTSGHTDTQYF
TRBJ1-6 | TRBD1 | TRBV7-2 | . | TGTGCCAGCAGCTCGGGACAGCGGAGGTCTAATTCACCCCTCCACTTT | CASSSGQRRSNSPLHF
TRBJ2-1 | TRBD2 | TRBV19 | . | TGTGCCAGTACGACGGCAGCGGGAGGACTTTTGATGCAGTTCTTC | CASTTAAGGLLMQFF
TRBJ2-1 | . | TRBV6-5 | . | TGTGCCAGCAGTACTAGCTCCTACAATGAGCAGTTCTTC | CASSTSSYNEQFF
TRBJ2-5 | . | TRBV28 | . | TGTGCCAGCAACCTGGGGGAGGGCAGGGGCCAAGAGACCCAGTACTTC | CASNLGEGRGQETQYF
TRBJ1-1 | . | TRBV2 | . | TGTGCCAGCAGTGGATTCAGGGGGAACACTGAAGCTTTCTTT | CASSGFRGNTEAFF
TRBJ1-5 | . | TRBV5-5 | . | TGTGCCAGCAGCCTCCGGGGGATCAATCAGCCCCAGCATTTT | CASSLRGINQPQHF
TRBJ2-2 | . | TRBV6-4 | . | TGTGCCAGCAGTGAGAAGGGGACCGGGGAGCTGTTTTTT | CASSEKGTGELFF
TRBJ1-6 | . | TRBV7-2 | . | TGTGCCAGCAGCTTTATGGGAGGGGTCGATTCACCCCTCCACTTT | CASSFMGGVDSPLHF
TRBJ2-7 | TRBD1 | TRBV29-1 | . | TGCAGCGTTTCGCCGGGACAGGGGGCCTACGAGCAGTACTTC | CSVSPGQGAYEQYF
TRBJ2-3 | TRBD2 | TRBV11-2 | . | TGTGCCAGCAGCGGACTAGCGGGGGCCTCTAGCACAGATACGCAGTATTTT | CASSGLAGASSTDTQYF
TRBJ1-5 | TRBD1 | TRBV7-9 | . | TGTGCCAGCAGCTTAGGACAGGGGATGGGAGCCCAGCATTTT | CASSLGQGMGAQHF
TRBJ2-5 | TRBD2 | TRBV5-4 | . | TGTGCCAGCAGCGACCCGGGACTAGCGGGAGAAGAGACCCAGTACTTC | CASSDPGLAGEETQYF
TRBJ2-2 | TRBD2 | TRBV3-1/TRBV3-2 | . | TGTGCCAGCAGCCAAGATCAACTAGCGCCCGGGGAGCTGTTTTTT | CASSQDQLAPGELFF
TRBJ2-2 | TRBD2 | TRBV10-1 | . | TGCGCCAGCAGTCCTTCTAGCGGGGGGAACACCGGGGAGCTGTTTTTT | CASSPSSGGNTGELFF
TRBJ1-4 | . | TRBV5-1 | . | TGCGCCAGCAGCTTGGTCCCGGGGGTGGGAGCTAATGAAAAACTGTTTTTT | CASSLVPGVGANEKLFF
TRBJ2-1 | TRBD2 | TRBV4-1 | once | TGCGCCAGCAGCCAAGATCGGGGACTAGCGGGAGGGCCGAAGGGGTATGAGCAGTTCTTC | CASSQDRGLAGGPKGYEQFF
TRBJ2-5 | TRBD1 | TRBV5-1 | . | TGCGCCAGCAGCGTACAGGGGCCTCAAGAGACCCAGTACTTC | CASSVQGPQETQYF
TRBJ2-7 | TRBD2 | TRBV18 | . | TGTGCCAGCTCAGCGACTAGCGGGAGCCACGAGCAGTACTTC | CASSATSGSHEQYF
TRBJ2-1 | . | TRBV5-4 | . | TGTGCCAGCAGCCCCTCCGCAGGATACAATGAGCAGTTCTTC | CASSPSAGYNEQFF
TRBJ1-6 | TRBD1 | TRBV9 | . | TGTGCCAGCAGCGCCCCCGGGACAGGGGGGGGTCGAGCCCTCCACTTT | CASSAPGTGGGRALHF
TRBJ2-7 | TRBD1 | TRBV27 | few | TGTGCCAGCAGTAAAGAGACAGGGAGTGTCTCCGAGCAGTACTTC | CASSKETGSVSEQYF
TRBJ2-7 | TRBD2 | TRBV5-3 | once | TGTGCCAGAAGCCCCAAGCGGGAGGCCTACGAGCAGTACTTC | CARSPKREAYEQYF
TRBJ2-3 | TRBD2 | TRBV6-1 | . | TGTGCCAGCAGGGAACGCGGGGGAGTGGCGGCAGATACGCAGTATTTT | CASRERGGVAADTQYF
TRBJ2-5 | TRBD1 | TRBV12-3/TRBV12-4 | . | TGTGCCAGCAGACAGGGGGAGACCCAGTACTTC | CASRQGETQYF
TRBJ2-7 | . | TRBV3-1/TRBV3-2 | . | TGTGCCAGCAGTCAACTTCAGGGGAGCCACGAGCAGTACTTC | CASSQLQGSHEQYF
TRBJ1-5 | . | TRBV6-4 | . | TGTGCCAGCAGTGTACAGGGCGGCCAGCCCCAGCATTTT | CASSVQGGQPQHF
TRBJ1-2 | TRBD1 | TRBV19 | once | TGTGCCAGTAGTATGCGACAGGGGCCAAATAACTATGGCTACACCTTC | CASSMRQGPNNYGYTF
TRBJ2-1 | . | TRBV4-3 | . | TGCGCCAGCAGCCCCCGGAGAAGGGACAAATTCTACAATGAGCAGTTCTTC | CASSPRRRDKFYNEQFF
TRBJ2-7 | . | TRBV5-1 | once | TGCGCCAGCAGCCCAACGGGACACAGCTACGAGCAGTACTTC | CASSPTGHSYEQYF
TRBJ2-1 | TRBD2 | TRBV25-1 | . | TGTGCCAGCAGTGAGACCGGGACTAGCGGGAACAATGAGCAGTTCTTC | CASSETGTSGNNEQFF
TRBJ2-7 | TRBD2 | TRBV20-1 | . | TGCAGTGCTAGTCGGACTAGCGGGATGTCTCGTCTCTCCTACGAGCAGTACTTC | CSASRTSGMSRLSYEQYF
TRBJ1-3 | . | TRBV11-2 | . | TGTGCCAGCAGCTTCTTAGCAGCTGGAAACACCATATATTTT | CASSFLAAGNTIYF
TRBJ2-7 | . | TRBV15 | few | TGTGCCACCAGCAGAGATCGCGGGGCAGGGAAGGGGACCTACGAGCAGTACTTC | CATSRDRGAGKGTYEQYF
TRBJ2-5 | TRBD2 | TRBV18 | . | TGTGCCAGCTCACCAGGGAGGGCTCAAGAGACCCAGTACTTC | CASSPGRAQETQYF
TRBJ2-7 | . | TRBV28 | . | TGTGCCAGCAGTACCTTCGGGGGGCGTAACAGGCAGTACTTC | CASSTFGGRNRQYF
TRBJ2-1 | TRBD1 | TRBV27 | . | TGTGCCAGCAGCCCTTGGGGGACAGGAAACCCCAGCTCCTACAATGAGCAGTTCTTC | CASSPWGTGNPSSYNEQFF
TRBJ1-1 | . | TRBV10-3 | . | TGTGCCATCAGTGACCTCGGGGAAAAGGGCCGTTTT | CAISDLGEKGRF
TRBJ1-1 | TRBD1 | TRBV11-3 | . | TGTGCCAGCAGAAGGGACAGTGAAGCTTTCTTT | CASRRDSEAFF
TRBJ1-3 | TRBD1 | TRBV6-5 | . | TGTGCCAGCAGGGACAGGTACGGAAACACCATATATTTT | CASRDRYGNTIYF
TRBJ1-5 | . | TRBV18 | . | TGTGCCAGCTCACCTGCTCAGGGTCAGCCCCAGCATTTT | CASSPAQGQPQHF
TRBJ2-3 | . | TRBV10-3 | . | TGTGCCAACGGGGTGCGGGATACGCAGTATTTT | CANGVRDTQYF
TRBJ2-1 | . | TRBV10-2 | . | TGCGCCAGCAGAGAAGGGGAGGGGGATGAGCAGTTCTTC | CASREGEGDEQFF
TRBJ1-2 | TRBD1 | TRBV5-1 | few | TGCGCCAGCAGTTCTCAACCGGGACAGGCCTCCGTTGGGGGTGGCTACACCTTC | CASSSQPGQASVGGGYTF
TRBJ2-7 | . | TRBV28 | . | TGTGCCAGCAGTTTATTGTCTACGCTCCTACGAGAGCAGTACTTC | CASSLLSTLLREQYF
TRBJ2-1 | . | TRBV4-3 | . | TGCGCCAGCAGCCTAGGCCCTCGGGATGAGCAGTTCTTC | CASSLGPRDEQFF
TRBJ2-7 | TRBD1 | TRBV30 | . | TGTGCCTGGAGCGAAGACAGGGGACGGTTCGACGAGCAGTACTTC | CAWSEDRGRFDEQYF